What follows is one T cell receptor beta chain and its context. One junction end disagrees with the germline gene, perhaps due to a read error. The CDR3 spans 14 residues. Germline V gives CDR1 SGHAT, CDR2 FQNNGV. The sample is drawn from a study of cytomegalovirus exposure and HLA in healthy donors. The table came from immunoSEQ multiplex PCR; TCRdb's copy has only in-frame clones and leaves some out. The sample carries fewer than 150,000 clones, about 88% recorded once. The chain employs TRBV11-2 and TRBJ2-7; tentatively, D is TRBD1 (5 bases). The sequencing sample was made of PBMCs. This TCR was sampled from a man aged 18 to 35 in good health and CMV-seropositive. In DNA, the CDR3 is TGTGCCAGCAGCCTAGACGAAGGACACCTCGAGCAGTACTTC. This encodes CASSLDEGHLEQYF.